This T cell receptor (beta chain) was documented in a study of blood T cells in healthy people across ages. PCR was performed a second time for about 7 to 11 cycles using a sample-barcoded 5' primer and a J-beta primer mix. One entry per CDR3 protein results from TCRdb running MiXCR on the 5' RACE reads. Among roughly 930,000 distinct CDR3 sequences, about 48% were seen once, and the ten largest hold 13%. General observations from the study: Per million T cells, TCR beta diversity dropped about linearly as age rose.

Germline CDR1 reads MNHNS; CDR2 reads SASEGT. V lost 7 bases and J lost 1; bases outside the gene matches: 13. This CDR3 spans 17 amino acids. The table lists this clonotype with a few counts. What it binds is not known. The chain employs TRBV6-1 and TRBJ1-2, with 9 bases matching TRBD1. Sample: blood. The source is a man between 25 and 39 years old in good health. The CDR3 DNA reads TGTGCCAGCATCCTTGGGGGACAGGGAGCCCTTAACTATGGCTACACCTTC. Protein sequence: CASILGGQGALNYGYTF.